The 12 T cell receptor beta chains below all came from one sample that was sequenced in a study of blood T cell repertoires in COVID-19. Generated by immunoSEQ multiplex PCR, the TCRdb table keeps only in-frame clones and is missing some. Of some 250,000 clones listed, 80% to 90% are singletons. Sequenced input: peripheral blood. These receptors all stem from a man aged 25 to 45 who had recovered from COVID-19.

The V call is TRBV10-3, the J call TRBJ1-2, with 12 bases matching TRBD1. The CDR3 has 18 amino acids. Per the germline V gene, CDR1 is ENHRY and CDR2 is SYGVKD. The trim removed 1 base at V and 2 bases at J, leaving 8 bases unmatched. This chain's CDR3 is CAISELLPGQGANYGYTF. The CDR3 nucleotides read TGTGCCATCAGTGAGTTACTCCCGGGACAGGGGGCCAACTATGGCTACACCTTC.

This chain joins TRBV6-1 and TRBJ1-2; D gene uncertain. This CDR3 region has 14 residues. From germline, CDR1 is MNHNS and CDR2 SASEGT. Trimming cost V 2 bases and J 7 bases, with 14 bases left between them. The CDR3 DNA sequence: TGTGCCAGCAGTGAAACCCCGGAGGTTGGTGGCTACACCTTC. Translation gives CASSETPEVGGYTF.

V and J are TRBV2 and TRBJ2-2; D possibly corresponds to TRBD1 (5 bases). The CDR3 runs 15 residues. Germline V lookup: CDR1 SNHLY, CDR2 FYNNEI. The ends were cut back, 5 bases at V and 0 bases at J, with 10 bases in the middle. CDR3 coding DNA: TGTGCCAGCAGTCTCGACAGCGCGAACACCGGGGAGCTGTTTTTT. Protein product: CASSLDSANTGELFF.

The V and J genes are TRBV9 and TRBJ1-2, with 8 bases matching TRBD1. The CDR3 consists of 14 residues. CDR1 and CDR2 (germline): SGDLS, YYNGEE. V lost 5 bases and J lost 8; bases outside the gene matches: 11. The CDR3 bases are TGTGCCAGCAGAGCAGGGGGCTCCAGTGGGGGCTACACCTTC. Protein: CASRAGGSSGGYTF.

CDR3 sequence reads: CASSLAQGGGRTQYF. The CDR3 DNA reads TGTGCCAGCAGCTTAGCCCAGGGGGGAGGTAGGACCCAGTACTTC. This rearrangement joins TRBV7-2 to TRBJ2-5, with a weak D call TRBD1 (7 bases). The CDR3 consists of 15 residues. CDR1 and CDR2 (germline): SGHTA, FQGNSA. V shed 0 bases and J shed 7 bases, with 15 bases lying between them.

This chain uses TRBV6-1 with TRBJ1-1; D is unclear. V was clipped by 2 bases and J by 5 bases, with 9 bases between them. The germline V gene encodes CDR1 MNHNS and CDR2 SASEGT. This CDR3 is built from 13 residues. This CDR3 reads CASSEYLGTEAFF. The CDR3 DNA sequence: TGTGCCAGCAGTGAATACCTCGGGACTGAAGCTTTCTTT.

The rearrangement links TRBV4-1 to TRBJ1-4; D not resolved. Trimming removed 1 base from V and 0 bases from J, with 3 bases in between. The CDR3 covers 14 residues. Germline V lookup: CDR1 MGHRA, CDR2 YSYEKL. The CDR3: CASSQVTTNEKLFF. The CDR3 DNA is TGCGCCAGCAGCCAAGTAACAACTAATGAAAAACTGTTTTTT.

V usage is TRBV9 and J usage is TRBJ2-1; D unclear. V gave up 3 bases and J gave up 10 bases, with 11 bases separating them. Germline lookup yields CDR1 SGDLS and CDR2 YYNGEE. The CDR3 runs to 12 residues. In DNA, the CDR3 is TGTGCCAGCAGCGCTTTATTCAGGGAGCAGTTCTTC. This sequence encodes CASSALFREQFF.

The V and J genes are TRBV18 and TRBJ2-5; 12 nucleotides match TRBD2. Germline V gives CDR1 KGHSH, CDR2 LQKENI. The CDR3 spans 16 residues. J lost 4 bases, V lost 1 base, and 4 bases had no gene match. The CDR3 coding sequence is TGTGCCAGCTCACCACAACTAGCGGGGGGCCCAGAGACCCAGTACTTC. Residues: CASSPQLAGGPETQYF.

The rearrangement links TRBV9 to TRBJ1-5; tentative D call: TRBD1 (5 bases). Germline CDR1 reads SGDLS; CDR2 reads YYNGEE. CDR3 length: 15 amino acids. V was trimmed by 0 bases and J by 4 bases, leaving 11 bases between them. The CDR3 DNA reads TGTGCCAGCAGCGTAGCCGGGGGGAATAATCAGCCCCAGCATTTT. Amino acids: CASSVAGGNNQPQHF. Based on the CDR3 plus reference TRBV9 and TRBJ1-5, the full variable domain is DSGVTQTPKHLITATGQRVTLRCSPRSGDLSVYWYQQSLDQGLQFLIQYYNGEERAKGNILERFSAQQFPDLHSELNLSSLELGDSALYFCASSVAGGNNQPQHFGDGTRLSIL.

This chain connects TRBV19 to TRBJ1-5; possibly TRBD1 for D (6 bases). Germline lookup yields CDR1 LNHDA and CDR2 SQIVND (reference sequence). CDR3 size: 15 residues. V dropped 6 bases and J dropped 2 bases, with 14 bases sitting between them. CDR3 protein: CASSDRQIGNQPQHF. Here the CDR3 DNA reads TGTGCCAGTAGCGACAGGCAGATTGGCAATCAGCCCCAGCATTTT.

CDR3 nucleotides: TGTGCCAGCGGTTACTCCAGGGTGGGGGAGGCATCCTACAATGAGCAGTTCTTC. It codes for CASGYSRVGEASYNEQFF. V usage is TRBV11-3 and J usage is TRBJ2-1; D possibly corresponds to TRBD2 (6 bases). The CDR3 consists of 18 residues. Germline-derived CDR1 and CDR2 are SGHNT and YENEEA. Trimming shortened V by 8 bases and J by 1 base, and 24 bases separated the two germline ends.